There are a few counts of the clone carrying this TCR beta chain. Antigen: not known. This specimen comes from a study of cytomegalovirus exposure and HLA in healthy donors. CDR1 LNHDA and CDR2 SQIVND come from the germline V gene (reference sequence). This CDR3 has 14 residues. Trimming shortened V by 5 bases and J by 4 bases, and 14 bases separated the two germline ends. Study observations and caveats: Testing in vitro showed a few CMV-associated chains specific for CMV antigens. There was a cluster of highly shared sequence variants that was likely a sequencing artifact.

In the PCR, 60 Vbeta and 13 Jbeta primers were used. The data were produced by immunoSEQ multiplex PCR, yet TCRdb's version contains in-frame clones alone and is incomplete. The table records a few hundred thousand clones, 65% to 85% of them present only once. When sampled, the donors appeared nominally healthy, though they likely had unrecorded immune exposures. This receptor was obtained from a woman in her 30s in good health and CMV-seronegative. The V call is TRBV19, the J call TRBJ1-1, with D possibly being TRBD1 (5 bases). The sequencing sample was made of PBMCs. The chain's CDR3 is CASSPHRGGTEAFF. The CDR3, as DNA: TGTGCCAGTAGTCCCCATAGGGGCGGCACTGAAGCTTTCTTT.